These 17 T cell receptor beta chains were sequenced from one sample in a study of blood T cells in healthy people across ages. Alongside a J-beta primer mix, a sample-barcoded 5' primer served in a second PCR lasting roughly 7 to 12 cycles. Via MiXCR, TCRdb re-called the 5' RACE reads, giving one row per CDR3 protein. The table has more than 650,000 distinct CDR3 sequences, roughly 50% seen once. Specimen: blood. These receptors were obtained from a man at least 80 years old in good health.

The genes are TRBV20-1 and TRBJ2-5, with 9 bases aligning to TRBD2. V lost 1 base to trimming and J lost 4 bases; unmatched junction nucleotides: 4. Germline V CDR1 and CDR2: DFQATT, SNEGSKA (reference sequence). The CDR3 runs to 14 residues. CDR3: CSARVDSGGETQYF. The CDR3 bases are TGCAGTGCTAGAGTAGATAGCGGGGGAGAGACCCAGTACTTC.

The chain is built from TRBV5-1 and TRBJ2-7; 10 positions agree with TRBD1. V was pared by 0 bases and J by 4 bases, with 7 bases of the junction left unmatched. This CDR3 has 16 amino acids. Germline-derived CDR1 and CDR2 are SGHRS and YFSETQ. Here the CDR3 reads CASSLALGQGSYEQYF. The CDR3 nucleotides read TGCGCCAGCAGCTTGGCCTTGGGACAGGGGTCGTACGAGCAGTACTTC.

The chain links TRBV12-3 or TRBV12-4 to TRBJ1-1; 7 bases line up with TRBD1. The CDR3 sequence is 15 residues long. J lost 0 bases, V lost 5 bases, and 6 bases had no gene match. The CDR3, as DNA: TGTGCCAGCAGTCCCCAGGGGGGGTTGAACACTGAAGCTTTCTTT. It is translated as CASSPQGGLNTEAFF.

This clonotype was seen more than once but under ten times. CDR3 bases: TGCAGTGCTAGTCCCAGCGGGAGAGGGTTAGAGACCCAGTACTTC. This codes for CSASPSGRGLETQYF. This chain connects TRBV20-1 to TRBJ2-5; 8 bases line up with TRBD2. This CDR3 is 15 amino acids long. The V gene's germline CDR1 is DFQATT and CDR2 SNEGSKA (reference sequence). V was pared by 3 bases and J by 4 bases, with 10 bases of the junction left unmatched.

This clonotype was seen only a few times. The chain carries TRBV4-1 and TRBJ2-1, with a weak D call TRBD1 (6 bases). The CDR3 contains 18 residues. With 0 bases removed from V and 0 bases from J, the gap between germline ends came to 15 bases. CDR1 is MGHRA, CDR2 YSYEKL, per germline. The CDR3 region is CASSQDRGRSSSYNEQFF. As DNA, the CDR3 is TGCGCCAGCAGCCAAGACAGGGGTCGGTCGAGCTCCTACAATGAGCAGTTCTTC.

The CDR3 is CASSPGGAASYNEQFF. The CDR3 region has the DNA TGTGCCAGCAGCCCAGGCGGAGCGGCTTCCTACAATGAGCAGTTCTTC. The chain employs TRBV7-8 and TRBJ2-1; D may be TRBD2 (5 bases). This CDR3 spans 16 amino acids. CDR1 and CDR2 (germline): SGHVS, FQNEAQ. Trimming left V 5 bases short and J 1 base short, with 15 bases between.

This chain joins TRBV6-5 and TRBJ1-2; D is unclear. Trimming pared 6 bases from V and 1 base from J, leaving 12 bases between. Germline assignment: CDR1 MNHEY and CDR2 SVGAGI. The CDR3 sequence is 14 residues long. CDR3 nucleotide sequence: TGTGCCAGCAGCTCCGCCGGCAGTAACTATGGCTACACCTTC. This translates into CASSSAGSNYGYTF.

This clonotype was observed a handful of times. One end of the junction varies from germline; a read error may be responsible. The V call is TRBV12-3 or TRBV12-4, the J call TRBJ2-1, with 10 nucleotides matching TRBD2. The CDR3 has 13 residues. The CDR3 region has the DNA TGTGCCAGCAGTCTAGCGGGAGAGGGTGAGCAGTTCTTC. It encodes CASSLAGEGEQFF.

This clonotype was recorded a few times. The J gene is TRBJ1-2, the V gene TRBV7-9; perhaps TRBD1 as D (5 bases). CDR1 and CDR2 from the germline V gene are SEHNR and FQNEAQ (reference sequence). The CDR3 is made up of 14 amino acids. The V gene lost 1 base and the J gene lost 7 bases, with 13 bases spanning the gap. The CDR3 loop reads CASSLEVGTAGYTF. The CDR3 DNA is TGTGCCAGCAGCTTAGAGGTGGGGACGGCTGGCTACACCTTC.

This clonotype was seen more than once but under ten times. The chain joins TRBV10-2 to TRBJ2-4; 11 positions agree with TRBD2. Matching the DNA end better, TRBJ2-7 makes the J call doubtful. CDR1 and CDR2 (germline): WSHSY, SAAADI. This CDR3 spans 16 amino acids. The CDR3 DNA follows: TGCGCCAGCAGTGACCCGGGGACTAGCGGCATCTACGAGCAGTACTTC. It specifies CASSDPGTSGIYEQYF.

The chain couples TRBV10-3 to TRBJ2-4; 9 positions match TRBD2. The J call may be mistaken, given a closer DNA end match to TRBJ2-5. Germline CDR1 ENHRY, CDR2 SYGVKD. The CDR3 length is 16 residues. The CDR3 bases are TGTGCCATCAGTGATTCCGGGACTAGCTTTACAGAGACCCAGTACTTC. Translating it yields CAISDSGTSFTETQYF.

This chain connects TRBV20-1 to TRBJ1-1, with D unresolved. Germline V gives CDR1 DFQATT, CDR2 SNEGSKA (reference sequence). The CDR3 is 11 residues long. Trimming removed 5 bases at V and 0 bases at J, with 4 bases between. CDR3 DNA: TGCAGTGCTGTAATGAACACTGAAGCTTTCTTT. Amino acids: CSAVMNTEAFF.

The V and J genes are TRBV25-1 and TRBJ1-1, with D maybe TRBD1 (5 bases). Germline CDR1 MGHDK, CDR2 SYGVNS. V was clipped by 8 bases and J by 5 bases, with 12 bases between them. The CDR3 spans 12 residues. CDR3 residues: CASGAGRTEAFF. Here the CDR3 DNA reads TGTGCCAGCGGTGCAGGGAGAACTGAAGCTTTCTTT. Full variable domain (missing parts from reference TRBV25-1 and TRBJ1-1): EADIYQTPRYLVIGTGKKITLECSQTMGHDKMYWYQQDPGMELHLIHYSYGVNSTEKGDLSSESTVSRIRTEHFPLTLESARPSHTSQYLCASGAGRTEAFFGQGTRLTVV.

The V gene is TRBV11-1, the J gene TRBJ2-1; D gene ambiguous. The CDR3 has 16 amino acids. The V and J ends lost 2 bases and 2 bases respectively, with 13 bases between them. Germline assignment: CDR1 SGHAT and CDR2 FQDESV (reference sequence). Here the CDR3 reads CASSLTTRWPYNEQFF. The CDR3 DNA reads TGTGCCAGCAGCTTAACAACCCGCTGGCCCTACAATGAGCAGTTCTTC. Full variable domain (remainder filled in from reference TRBV11-1 and TRBJ2-1): EAEVAQSPRYKITEKSQAVAFWCDPISGHATLYWYRQILGQGPELLVQFQDESVVDDSQLPKDRFSAERLKGVDSTLKIQPAELGDSAMYLCASSLTTRWPYNEQFFGPGTRLTVL.

This clonotype was seen ten or more times. The chain uses TRBV2 and TRBJ2-3, with D uncertain. Germline CDR1 and CDR2: SNHLY and FYNNEI. Trimming took off 3 bases at V and 7 bases at J, with 17 bases between the two ends. The CDR3 totals 15 residues. The CDR3 DNA sequence: TGTGCCAGCAGTGAGAGTTTGGCTCCCAGGAATACGCAGTATTTT. Protein sequence: CASSESLAPRNTQYF.

On this clonotype itself: Compared with germline, one end of the junction differs, possibly owing to a read error. The genes are TRBV29-1 and TRBJ2-2; 7 bases match TRBD2. Germline lookup yields CDR1 SQVTM and CDR2 ANQGSEA. The CDR3 consists of 15 residues. In nucleotides, the CDR3 is TGCAGCGTTGAGCAGACAGAACGTTTAGGCGGGGGGCTGTTTTTT. Its translation: CSVEQTERLGGGLFF.

The rearrangement uses TRBV18 and TRBJ2-3, with D unresolved. This CDR3 contains 15 residues. Germline V gives CDR1 KGHSH, CDR2 LQKENI. Trimming removed 1 base from V and 0 bases from J, with 8 bases in between. CDR3 loop: CASSPLPSSTDTQYF. Written as DNA, the CDR3 is TGTGCCAGCTCACCACTCCCTTCTAGCACAGATACGCAGTATTTT.